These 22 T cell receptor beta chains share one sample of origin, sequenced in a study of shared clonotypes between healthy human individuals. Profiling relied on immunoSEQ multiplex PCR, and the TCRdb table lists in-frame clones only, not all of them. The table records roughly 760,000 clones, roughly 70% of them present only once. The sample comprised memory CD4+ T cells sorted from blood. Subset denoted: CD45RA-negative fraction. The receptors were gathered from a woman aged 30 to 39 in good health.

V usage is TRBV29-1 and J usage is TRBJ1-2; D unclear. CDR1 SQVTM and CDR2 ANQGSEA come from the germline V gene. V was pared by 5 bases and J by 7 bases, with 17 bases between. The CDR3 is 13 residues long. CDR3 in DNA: TGCAGCGTTTCATTAAATGGGGAAACTGGCTACACCTTC. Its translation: CSVSLNGETGYTF.

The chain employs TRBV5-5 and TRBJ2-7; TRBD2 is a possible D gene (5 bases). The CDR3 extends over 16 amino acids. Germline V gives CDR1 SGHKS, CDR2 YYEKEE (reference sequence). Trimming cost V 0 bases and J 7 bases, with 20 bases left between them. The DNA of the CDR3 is TGTGCCAGCAGCTTGGTAGCACCGAACCTCGGGGAAGAGCAGTACTTC. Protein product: CASSLVAPNLGEEQYF.

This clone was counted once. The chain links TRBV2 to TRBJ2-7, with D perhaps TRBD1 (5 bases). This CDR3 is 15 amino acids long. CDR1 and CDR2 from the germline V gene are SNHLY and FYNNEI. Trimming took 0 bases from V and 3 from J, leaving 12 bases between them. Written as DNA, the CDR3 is TGTGCCAGCAGTGAAGCCGCGCAGGGAATCTACGAGCAGTACTTC. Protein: CASSEAAQGIYEQYF.

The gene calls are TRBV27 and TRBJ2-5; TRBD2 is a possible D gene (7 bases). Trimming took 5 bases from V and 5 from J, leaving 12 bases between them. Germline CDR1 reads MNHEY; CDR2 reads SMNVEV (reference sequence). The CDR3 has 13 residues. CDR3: CASSTRGGETQYF. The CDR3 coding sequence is TGTGCCAGCAGTACTAGGGGGGGGGAGACCCAGTACTTC.

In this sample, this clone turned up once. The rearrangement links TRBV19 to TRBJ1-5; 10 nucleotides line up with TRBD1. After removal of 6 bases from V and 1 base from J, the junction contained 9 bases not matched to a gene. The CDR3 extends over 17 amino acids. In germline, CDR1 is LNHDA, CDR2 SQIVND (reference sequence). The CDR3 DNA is TGTGCCAGTAGGCTCCGGGACAGGGGTCGAAGCAATCAGCCCCAGCATTTT. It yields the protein CASRLRDRGRSNQPQHF.

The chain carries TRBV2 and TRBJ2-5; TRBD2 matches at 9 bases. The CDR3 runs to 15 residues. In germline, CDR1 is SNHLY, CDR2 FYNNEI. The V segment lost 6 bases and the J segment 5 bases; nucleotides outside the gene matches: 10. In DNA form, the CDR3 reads TGTGCCAGCAGCCGAGCTAGCGGGGAGTGGGAGACCCAGTACTTC. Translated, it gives CASSRASGEWETQYF.

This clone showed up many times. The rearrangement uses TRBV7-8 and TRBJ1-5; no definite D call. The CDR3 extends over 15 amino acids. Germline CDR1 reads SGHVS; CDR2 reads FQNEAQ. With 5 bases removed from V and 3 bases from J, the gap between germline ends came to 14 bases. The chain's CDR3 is CASSLDRRNNQPQHF. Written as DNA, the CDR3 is TGTGCCAGCAGCCTCGACCGGCGGAACAATCAGCCCCAGCATTTT. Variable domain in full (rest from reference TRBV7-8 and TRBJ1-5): GAGVSQSPRYKVAKRGQDVALRCDPISGHVSLFWYQQALGQGPEFLTYFQNEAQLDKSGLPSDRFFAERPEGSVSTLKIQRTQQEDSAVYLCASSLDRRNNQPQHFGDGTRLSIL.

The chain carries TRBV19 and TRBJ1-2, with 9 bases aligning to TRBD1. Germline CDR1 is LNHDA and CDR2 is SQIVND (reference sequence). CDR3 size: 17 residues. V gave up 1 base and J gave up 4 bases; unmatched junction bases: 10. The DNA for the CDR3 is TGTGCCAGTAGTATAGTGGGAACAGGGGGCGCGGGCTATGGCTACACCTTC. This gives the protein CASSIVGTGGAGYGYTF. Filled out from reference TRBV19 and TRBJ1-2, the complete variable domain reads DGGITQSPKYLFRKEGQNVTLSCEQNLNHDAMYWYRQDPGQGLRLIYYSQIVNDFQKGDIAEGYSVSREKKESFPLTVTSAQKNPTAFYLCASSIVGTGGAGYGYTFGSGTRLTVV.

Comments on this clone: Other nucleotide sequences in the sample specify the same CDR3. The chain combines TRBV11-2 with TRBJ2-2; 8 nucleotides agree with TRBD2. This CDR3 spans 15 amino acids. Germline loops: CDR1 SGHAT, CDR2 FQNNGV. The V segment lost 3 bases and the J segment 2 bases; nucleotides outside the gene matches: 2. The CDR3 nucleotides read TGTGCCAGCAGCTTCGGACTAGCAAACACCGGGGAGCTGTTTTTT. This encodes CASSFGLANTGELFF.

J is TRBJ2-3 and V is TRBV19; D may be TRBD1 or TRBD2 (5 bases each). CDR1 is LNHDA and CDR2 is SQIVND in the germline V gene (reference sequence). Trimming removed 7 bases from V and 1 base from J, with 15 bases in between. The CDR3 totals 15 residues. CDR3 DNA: TGTGCCAGTACTAAAACCGGGACGGGCACAGATACGCAGTATTTT. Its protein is CASTKTGTGTDTQYF.

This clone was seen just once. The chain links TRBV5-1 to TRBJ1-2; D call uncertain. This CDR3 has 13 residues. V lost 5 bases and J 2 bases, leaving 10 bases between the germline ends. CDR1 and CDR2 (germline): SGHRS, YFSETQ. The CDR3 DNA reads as TGCGCCAGCAGAACTGAACAGAACTATGGCTACACCTTC. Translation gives CASRTEQNYGYTF.

This CDR3 reads CASSPGVLETQYF. CDR3 in DNA: TGTGCCAGCAGCCCCGGGGTTCTAGAGACCCAGTACTTC. The chain is built from TRBV25-1 and TRBJ2-5; possibly TRBD2 for D (5 bases). The CDR3 length is 13 residues. The germline gives CDR1 MGHDK, CDR2 SYGVNS. Trimming left V 6 bases short and J 4 bases short, with 12 bases between.

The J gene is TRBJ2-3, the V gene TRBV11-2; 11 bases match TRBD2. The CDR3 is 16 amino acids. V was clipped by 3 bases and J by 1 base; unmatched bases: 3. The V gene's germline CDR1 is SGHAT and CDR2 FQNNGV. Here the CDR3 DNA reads TGTGCCAGCAGCTTTACTAGCGGGAGTGGCACAGATACGCAGTATTTT. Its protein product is CASSFTSGSGTDTQYF.

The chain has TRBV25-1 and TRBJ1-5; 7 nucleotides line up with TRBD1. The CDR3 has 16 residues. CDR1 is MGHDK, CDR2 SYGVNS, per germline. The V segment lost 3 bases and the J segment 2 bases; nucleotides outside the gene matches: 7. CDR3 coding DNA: TGTGCCAGCAGTGACTCGGGAGACAGGGGCAATCAGCCCCAGCATTTT. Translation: CASSDSGDRGNQPQHF. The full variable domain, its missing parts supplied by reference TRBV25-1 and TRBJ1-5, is EADIYQTPRYLVIGTGKKITLECSQTMGHDKMYWYQQDPGMELHLIHYSYGVNSTEKGDLSSESTVSRIRTEHFPLTLESARPSHTSQYLCASSDSGDRGNQPQHFGDGTRLSIL.

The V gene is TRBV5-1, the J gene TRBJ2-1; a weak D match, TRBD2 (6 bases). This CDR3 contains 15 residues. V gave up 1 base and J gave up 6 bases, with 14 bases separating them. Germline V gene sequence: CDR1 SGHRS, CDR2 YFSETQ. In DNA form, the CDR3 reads TGCGCCAGCAGCTTGTGGGCTAGCGACATCAATGAGCAGTTCTTC. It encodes CASSLWASDINEQFF.

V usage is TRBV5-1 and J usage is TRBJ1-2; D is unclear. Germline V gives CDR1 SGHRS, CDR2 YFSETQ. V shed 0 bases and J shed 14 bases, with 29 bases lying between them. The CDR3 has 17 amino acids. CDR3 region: CASSLAFGDSTLSASTF. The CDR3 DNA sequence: TGCGCCAGCAGCTTGGCGTTCGGTGACTCGACTCTATCGGCGTCGACCTTC.

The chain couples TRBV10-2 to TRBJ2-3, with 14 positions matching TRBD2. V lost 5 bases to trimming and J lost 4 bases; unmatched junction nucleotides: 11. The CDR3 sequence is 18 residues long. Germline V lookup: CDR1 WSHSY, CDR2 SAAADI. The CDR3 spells CASSRLAGGPGSPDTQYF. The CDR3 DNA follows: TGCGCCAGCAGTCGACTAGCGGGAGGGCCGGGATCCCCAGATACGCAGTATTTT.

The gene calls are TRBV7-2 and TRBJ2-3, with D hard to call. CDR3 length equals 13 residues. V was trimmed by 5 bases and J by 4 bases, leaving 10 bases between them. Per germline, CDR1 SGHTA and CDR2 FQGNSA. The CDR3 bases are TGTGCCAGCAGCCCCCCGGTCGCAGATACGCAGTATTTT. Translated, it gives CASSPPVADTQYF.

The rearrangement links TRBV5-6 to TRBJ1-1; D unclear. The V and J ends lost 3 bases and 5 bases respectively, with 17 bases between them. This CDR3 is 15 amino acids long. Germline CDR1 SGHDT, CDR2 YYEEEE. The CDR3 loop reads CASSWAGTLGTEAFF. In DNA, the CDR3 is TGTGCCAGCAGCTGGGCGGGCACCTTGGGGACTGAAGCTTTCTTT.

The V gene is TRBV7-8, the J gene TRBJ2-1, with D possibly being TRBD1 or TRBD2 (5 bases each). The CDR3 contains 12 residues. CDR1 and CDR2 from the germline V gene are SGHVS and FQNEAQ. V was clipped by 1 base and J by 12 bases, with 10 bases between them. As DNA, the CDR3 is TGTGCCAGCAGCTTAGTGGGGGTGTGGCAGTTCTTC. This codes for CASSLVGVWQFF.

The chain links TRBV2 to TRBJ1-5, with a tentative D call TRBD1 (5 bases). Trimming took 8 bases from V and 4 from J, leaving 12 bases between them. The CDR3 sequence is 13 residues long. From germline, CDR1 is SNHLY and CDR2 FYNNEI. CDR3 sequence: CASYRDRNQPQHF. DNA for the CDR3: TGTGCCAGCTACCGGGACCGAAATCAGCCCCAGCATTTT.

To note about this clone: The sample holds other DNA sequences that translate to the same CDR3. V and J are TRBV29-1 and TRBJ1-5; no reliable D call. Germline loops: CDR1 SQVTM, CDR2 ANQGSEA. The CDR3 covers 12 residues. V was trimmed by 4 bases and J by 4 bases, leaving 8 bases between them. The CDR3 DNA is TGCAGCGTTGGAGGACGAAATCAGCCCCAGCATTTT. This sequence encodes CSVGGRNQPQHF.